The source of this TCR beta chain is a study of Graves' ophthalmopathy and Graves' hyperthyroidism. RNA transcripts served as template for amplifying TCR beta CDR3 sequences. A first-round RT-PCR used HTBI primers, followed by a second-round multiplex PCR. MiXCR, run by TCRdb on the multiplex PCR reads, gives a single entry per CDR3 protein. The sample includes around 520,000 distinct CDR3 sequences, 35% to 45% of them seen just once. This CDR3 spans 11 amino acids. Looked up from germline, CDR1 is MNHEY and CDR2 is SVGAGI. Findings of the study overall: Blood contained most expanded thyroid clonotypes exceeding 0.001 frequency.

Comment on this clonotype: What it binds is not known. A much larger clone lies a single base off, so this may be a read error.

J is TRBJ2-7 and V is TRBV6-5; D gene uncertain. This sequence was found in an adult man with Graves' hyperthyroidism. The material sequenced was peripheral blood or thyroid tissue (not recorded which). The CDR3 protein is CASGYRYEQYF. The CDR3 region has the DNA TGTGCCAGCGGTTATCGATACGAGCAGTACTTC.